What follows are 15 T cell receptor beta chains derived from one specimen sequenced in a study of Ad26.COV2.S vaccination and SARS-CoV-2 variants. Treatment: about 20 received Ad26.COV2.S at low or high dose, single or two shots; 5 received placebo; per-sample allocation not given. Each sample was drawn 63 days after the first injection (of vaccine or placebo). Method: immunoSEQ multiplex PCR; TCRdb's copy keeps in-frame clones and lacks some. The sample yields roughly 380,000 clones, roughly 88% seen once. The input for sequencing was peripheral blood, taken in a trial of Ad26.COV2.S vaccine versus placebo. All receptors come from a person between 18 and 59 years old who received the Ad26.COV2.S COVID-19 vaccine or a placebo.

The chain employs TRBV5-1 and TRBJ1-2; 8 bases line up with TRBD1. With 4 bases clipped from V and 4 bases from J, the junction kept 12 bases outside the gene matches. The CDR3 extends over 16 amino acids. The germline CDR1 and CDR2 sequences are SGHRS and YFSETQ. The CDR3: CASSPWTGPFFYGYTF. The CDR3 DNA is TGCGCCAGCAGCCCCTGGACAGGGCCCTTTTTCTATGGCTACACCTTC.

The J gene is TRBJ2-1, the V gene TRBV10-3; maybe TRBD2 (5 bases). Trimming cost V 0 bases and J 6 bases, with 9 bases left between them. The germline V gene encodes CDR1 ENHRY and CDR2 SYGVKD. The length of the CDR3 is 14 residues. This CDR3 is CAISESSGINEQFF. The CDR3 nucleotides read TGTGCCATCAGTGAGTCGTCCGGGATCAATGAGCAGTTCTTC.

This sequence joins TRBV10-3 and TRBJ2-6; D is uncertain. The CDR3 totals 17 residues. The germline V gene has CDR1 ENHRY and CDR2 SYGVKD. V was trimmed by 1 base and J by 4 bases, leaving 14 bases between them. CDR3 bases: TGTGCCATCAGTGAGTTTAGTCCGACCACGGGGGCCAACGTCCTGACTTTC. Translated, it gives CAISEFSPTTGANVLTF.

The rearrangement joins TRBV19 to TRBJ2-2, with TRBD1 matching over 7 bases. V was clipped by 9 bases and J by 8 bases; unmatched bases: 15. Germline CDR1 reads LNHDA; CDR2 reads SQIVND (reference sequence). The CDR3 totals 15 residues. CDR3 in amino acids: CASHIGTGARGELFF. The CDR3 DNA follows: TGTGCCAGCCATATTGGCACAGGGGCACGAGGGGAGCTGTTTTTT.

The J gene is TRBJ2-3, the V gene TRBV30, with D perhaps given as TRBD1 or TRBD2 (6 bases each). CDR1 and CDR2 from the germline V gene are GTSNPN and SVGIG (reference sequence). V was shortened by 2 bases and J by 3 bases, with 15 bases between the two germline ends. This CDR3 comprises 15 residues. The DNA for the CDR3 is TGTGCCTGGAGTATGATAGGGGGGACGACAGATACGCAGTATTTT. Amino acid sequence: CAWSMIGGTTDTQYF.

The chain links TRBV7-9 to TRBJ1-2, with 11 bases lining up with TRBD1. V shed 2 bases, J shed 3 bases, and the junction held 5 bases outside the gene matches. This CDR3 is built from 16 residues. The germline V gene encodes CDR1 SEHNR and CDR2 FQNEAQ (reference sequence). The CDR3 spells CASSLMGQGEDYGYTF. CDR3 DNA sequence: TGTGCCAGCAGCTTAATGGGACAGGGGGAGGACTATGGCTACACCTTC.

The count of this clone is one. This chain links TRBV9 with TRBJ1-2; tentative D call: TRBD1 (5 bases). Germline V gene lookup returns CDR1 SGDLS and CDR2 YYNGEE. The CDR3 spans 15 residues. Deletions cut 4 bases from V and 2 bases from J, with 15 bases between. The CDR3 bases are TGTGCCAGCAGCCCTTCCGGGACGAAGAACTATGGCTACACCTTC. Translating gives CASSPSGTKNYGYTF. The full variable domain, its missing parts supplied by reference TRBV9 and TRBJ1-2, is DSGVTQTPKHLITATGQRVTLRCSPRSGDLSVYWYQQSLDQGLQFLIQYYNGEERAKGNILERFSAQQFPDLHSELNLSSLELGDSALYFCASSPSGTKNYGYTFGSGTRLTVV.

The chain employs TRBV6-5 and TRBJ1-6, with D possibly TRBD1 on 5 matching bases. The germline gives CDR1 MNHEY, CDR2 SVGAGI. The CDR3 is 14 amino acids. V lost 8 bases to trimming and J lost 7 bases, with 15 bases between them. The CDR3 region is CASSLARANSPLHF. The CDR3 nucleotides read TGTGCCAGCTCCCTGGCCAGGGCCAATTCACCCCTCCACTTT.

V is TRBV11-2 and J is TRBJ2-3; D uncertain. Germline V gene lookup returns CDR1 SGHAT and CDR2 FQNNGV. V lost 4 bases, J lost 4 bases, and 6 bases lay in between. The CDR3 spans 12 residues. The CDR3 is CASSSQPDTQYF. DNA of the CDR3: TGTGCCAGCAGCTCGCAGCCAGATACGCAGTATTTT.

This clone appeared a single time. The CDR3 here is CASSPGQGAAGANVLTF. CDR3 DNA sequence: TGCGCCAGCAGCCCTGGACAGGGGGCGGCCGGGGCCAACGTCCTGACTTTC. This chain uses TRBV5-1 with TRBJ2-6; 11 bases map to TRBD1. V lost 4 bases and J lost 4; bases outside the gene matches: 7. Germline-derived CDR1 and CDR2 are SGHRS and YFSETQ. The CDR3 consists of 17 residues.

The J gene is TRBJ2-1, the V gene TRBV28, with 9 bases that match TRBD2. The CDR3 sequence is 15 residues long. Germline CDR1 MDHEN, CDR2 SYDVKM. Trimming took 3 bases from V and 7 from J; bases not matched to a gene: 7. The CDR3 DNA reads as TGTGCCAGCAGTTTCCTGACTAGCGGTCTAAATGAGCAGTTCTTC. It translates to CASSFLTSGLNEQFF.

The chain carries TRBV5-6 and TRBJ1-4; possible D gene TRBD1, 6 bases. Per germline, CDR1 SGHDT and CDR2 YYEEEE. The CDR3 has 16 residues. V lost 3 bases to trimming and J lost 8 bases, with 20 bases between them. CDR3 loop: CASSSGDTPGREKLFF. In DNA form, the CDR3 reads TGTGCCAGCAGCTCAGGGGACACTCCAGGAAGAGAAAAACTGTTTTTT.

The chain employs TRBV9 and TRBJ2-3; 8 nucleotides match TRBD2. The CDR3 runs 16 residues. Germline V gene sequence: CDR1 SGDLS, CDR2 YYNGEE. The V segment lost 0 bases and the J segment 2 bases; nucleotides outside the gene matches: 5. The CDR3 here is CASSVGKRGLTDTQYF. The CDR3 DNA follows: TGTGCCAGCAGCGTAGGGAAGCGGGGGCTCACAGATACGCAGTATTTT.

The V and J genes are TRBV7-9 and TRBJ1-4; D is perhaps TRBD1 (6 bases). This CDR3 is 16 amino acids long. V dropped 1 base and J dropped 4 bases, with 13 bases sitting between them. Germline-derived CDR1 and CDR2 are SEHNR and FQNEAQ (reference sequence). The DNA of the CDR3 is TGTGCCAGCAGCTTAGGGGCGGGGGCAATTAATGAAAAACTGTTTTTT. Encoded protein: CASSLGAGAINEKLFF.

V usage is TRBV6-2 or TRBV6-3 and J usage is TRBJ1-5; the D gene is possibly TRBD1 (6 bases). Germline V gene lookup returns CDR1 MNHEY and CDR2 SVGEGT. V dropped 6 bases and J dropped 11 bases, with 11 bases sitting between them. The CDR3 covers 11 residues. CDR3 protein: CASSLRGTQHF. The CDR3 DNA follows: TGTGCCAGCAGCTTAAGGGGGACCCAGCATTTT.